This TCR beta chain was documented in a study of T-cell memory formation after mild COVID-19. A few counts support this clonotype. No antigen is known for it. A read error may account for a junction end that differs from germline. TCRdb analysed the 5' RACE reads with MiXCR anew, one entry per CDR3 protein. The sample consists of 30,000 to 35,000 distinct CDR3 sequences, around 21% of them appearing once. Findings and caveats of the study: Cross-reactive memory apparently joined, as some responding clones appeared in pre-infection memory. Later expanders leaned CD4+, whereas day 15 to 85 contracting clones were balanced CD4/CD8.

The CDR3 length is 13 residues. This receptor was identified in an adult who had mild COVID-19 (a few samples of this study predate the infection). Cell type and time point are not known. The material sequenced was PBMCs or a T cell subset sorted from them (not recorded which). V and J are TRBV12-3 or TRBV12-4 and TRBJ2-5, with 11 positions matching TRBD2. CDR3 loop: CASSLAGGSTQYF. As DNA, the CDR3 is TGTGCCAGCAGTCTAGCGGGAGGTTCTACCCAGTACTTC.